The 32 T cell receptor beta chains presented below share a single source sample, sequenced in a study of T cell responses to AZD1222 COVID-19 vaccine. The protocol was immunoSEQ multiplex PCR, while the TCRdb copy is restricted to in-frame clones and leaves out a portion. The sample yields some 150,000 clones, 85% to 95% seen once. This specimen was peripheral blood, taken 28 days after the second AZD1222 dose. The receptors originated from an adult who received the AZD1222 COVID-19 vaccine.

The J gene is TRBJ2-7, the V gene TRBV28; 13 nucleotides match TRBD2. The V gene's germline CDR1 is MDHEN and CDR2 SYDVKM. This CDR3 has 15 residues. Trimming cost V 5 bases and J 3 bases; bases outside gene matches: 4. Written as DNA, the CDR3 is TGTGCCAGCAGTCCCGGGACTAGCGGGAACTACGAGCAGTACTTC. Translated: CASSPGTSGNYEQYF.

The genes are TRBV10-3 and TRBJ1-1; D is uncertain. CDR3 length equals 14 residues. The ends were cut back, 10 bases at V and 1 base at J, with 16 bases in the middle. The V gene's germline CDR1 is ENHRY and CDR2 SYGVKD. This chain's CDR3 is CATRVRDQNTEAFF. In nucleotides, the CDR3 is TGTGCCACCCGGGTCCGGGATCAGAACACTGAAGCTTTCTTT.

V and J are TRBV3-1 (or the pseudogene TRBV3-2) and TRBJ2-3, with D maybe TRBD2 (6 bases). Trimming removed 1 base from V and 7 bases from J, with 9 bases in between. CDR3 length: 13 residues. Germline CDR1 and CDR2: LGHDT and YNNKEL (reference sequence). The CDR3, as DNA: TGTGCCAGCAGCCAAGTGGGACTCCATACGCAGTATTTT. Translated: CASSQVGLHTQYF.

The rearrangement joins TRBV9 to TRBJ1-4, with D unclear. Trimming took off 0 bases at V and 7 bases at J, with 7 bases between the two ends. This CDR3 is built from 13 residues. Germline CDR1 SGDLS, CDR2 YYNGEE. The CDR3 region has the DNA TGTGCCAGCAGCGTAGGTAATGGTGAAAAACTGTTTTTT. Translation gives CASSVGNGEKLFF.

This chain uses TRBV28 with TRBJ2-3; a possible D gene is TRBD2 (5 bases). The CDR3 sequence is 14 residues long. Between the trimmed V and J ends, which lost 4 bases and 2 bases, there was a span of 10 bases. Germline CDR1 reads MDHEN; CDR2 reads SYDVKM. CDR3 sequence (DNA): TGTGCCAGCAGTTACGGGGAGTCCACAGATACGCAGTATTTT. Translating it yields CASSYGESTDTQYF.

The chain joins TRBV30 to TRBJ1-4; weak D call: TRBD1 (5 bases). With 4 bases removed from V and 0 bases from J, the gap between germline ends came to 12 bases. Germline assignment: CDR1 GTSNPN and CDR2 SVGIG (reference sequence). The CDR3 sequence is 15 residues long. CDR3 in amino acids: CAWTRQLATNEKLFF. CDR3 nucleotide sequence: TGTGCCTGGACGAGACAGCTTGCAACTAATGAAAAACTGTTTTTT.

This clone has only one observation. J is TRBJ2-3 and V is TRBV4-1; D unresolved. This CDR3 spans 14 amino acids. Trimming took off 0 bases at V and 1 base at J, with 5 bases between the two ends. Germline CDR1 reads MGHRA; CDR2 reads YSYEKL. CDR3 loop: CASSQDRGTDTQYF. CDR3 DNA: TGCGCCAGCAGCCAAGATCGCGGCACAGATACGCAGTATTTT.

The CDR3 sequence is CSVPGRYEQYF. DNA of the CDR3: TGCAGTGTCCCGGGGAGGTACGAGCAGTACTTC. The V and J genes are TRBV20-1 and TRBJ2-7, with D possibly TRBD2 on 6 matching bases. The V gene's germline CDR1 is DFQATT and CDR2 SNEGSKA (reference sequence). V lost 7 bases, J lost 4 bases, and 11 bases lay in between. This CDR3 comprises 11 residues.

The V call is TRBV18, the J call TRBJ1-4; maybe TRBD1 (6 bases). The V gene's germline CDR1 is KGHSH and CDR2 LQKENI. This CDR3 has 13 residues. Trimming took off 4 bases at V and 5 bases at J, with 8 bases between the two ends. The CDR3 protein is CASSLDRNEKLFF. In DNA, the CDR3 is TGTGCCAGCTCACTCGACAGGAATGAAAAACTGTTTTTT.

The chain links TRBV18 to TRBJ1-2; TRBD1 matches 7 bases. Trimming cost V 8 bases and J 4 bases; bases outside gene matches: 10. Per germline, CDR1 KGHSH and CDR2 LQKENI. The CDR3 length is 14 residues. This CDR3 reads CASLTGQTSYGYTF. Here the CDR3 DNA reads TGTGCCAGCCTCACGGGACAGACTTCCTATGGCTACACCTTC.

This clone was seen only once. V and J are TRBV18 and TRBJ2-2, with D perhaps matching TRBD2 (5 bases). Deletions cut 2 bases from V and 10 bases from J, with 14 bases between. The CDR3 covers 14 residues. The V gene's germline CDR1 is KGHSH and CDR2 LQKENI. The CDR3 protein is CASSPSPRTPELFF. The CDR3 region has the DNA TGTGCCAGCTCACCAAGTCCCAGGACTCCGGAGCTGTTTTTT. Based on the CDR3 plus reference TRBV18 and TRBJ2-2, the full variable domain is NAGVMQNPRHLVRRRGQEARLRCSPMKGHSHVYWYRQLPEEGLKFMVYLQKENIIDESGMPKERFSAEFPKEGPSILRIQQVVRGDSAAYFCASSPSPRTPELFFGEGSRLTVL.

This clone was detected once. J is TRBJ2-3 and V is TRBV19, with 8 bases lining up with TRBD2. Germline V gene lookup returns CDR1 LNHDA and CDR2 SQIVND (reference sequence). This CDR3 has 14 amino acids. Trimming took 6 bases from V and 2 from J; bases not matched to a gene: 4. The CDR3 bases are TGTGCCAGTAGGGAGCGGGGGTACACAGATACGCAGTATTTT. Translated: CASRERGYTDTQYF.

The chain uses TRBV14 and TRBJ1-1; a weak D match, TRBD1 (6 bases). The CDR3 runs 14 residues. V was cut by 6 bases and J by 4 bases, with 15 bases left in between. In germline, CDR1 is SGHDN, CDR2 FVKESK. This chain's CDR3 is CASSHRVKGTEAFF. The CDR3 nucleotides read TGTGCCAGCAGTCACAGGGTTAAAGGCACTGAAGCTTTCTTT.

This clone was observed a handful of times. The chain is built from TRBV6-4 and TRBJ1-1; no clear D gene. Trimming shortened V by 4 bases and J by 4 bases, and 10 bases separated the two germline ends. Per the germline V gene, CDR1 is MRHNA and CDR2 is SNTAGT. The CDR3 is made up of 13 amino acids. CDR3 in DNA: TGTGCCAGCAGTGCGTGGGTAATCACTGAAGCTTTCTTT. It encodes CASSAWVITEAFF.

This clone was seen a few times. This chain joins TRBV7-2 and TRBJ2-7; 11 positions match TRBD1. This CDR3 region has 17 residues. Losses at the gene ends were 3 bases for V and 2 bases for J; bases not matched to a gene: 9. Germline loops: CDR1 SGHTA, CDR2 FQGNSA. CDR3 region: CASSLGPPGQGAYEQYF. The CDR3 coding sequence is TGTGCCAGCAGCTTGGGGCCTCCGGGACAGGGGGCCTACGAGCAGTACTTC.

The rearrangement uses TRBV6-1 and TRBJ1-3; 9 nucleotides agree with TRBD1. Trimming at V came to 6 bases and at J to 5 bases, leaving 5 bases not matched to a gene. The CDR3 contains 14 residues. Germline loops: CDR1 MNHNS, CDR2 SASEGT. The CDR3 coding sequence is TGTGCCAGCAGCCTGGGACAGGGTAGAAACACCATATATTTT. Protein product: CASSLGQGRNTIYF.

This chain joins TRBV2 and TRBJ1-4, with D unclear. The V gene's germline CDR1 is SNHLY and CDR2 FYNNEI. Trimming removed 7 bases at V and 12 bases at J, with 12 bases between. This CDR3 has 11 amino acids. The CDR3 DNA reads TGTGCCAGCATGGTAGCCGTTGAACTGTTTTTT. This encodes CASMVAVELFF.

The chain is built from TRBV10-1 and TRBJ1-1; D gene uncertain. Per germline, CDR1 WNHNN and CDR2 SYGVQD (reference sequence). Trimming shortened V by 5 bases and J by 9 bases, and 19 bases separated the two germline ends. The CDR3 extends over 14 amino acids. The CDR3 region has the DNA TGCGCCAGCAGTCCCCAACCGACAAACGAAAAAGCTTTCTTT. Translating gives CASSPQPTNEKAFF.

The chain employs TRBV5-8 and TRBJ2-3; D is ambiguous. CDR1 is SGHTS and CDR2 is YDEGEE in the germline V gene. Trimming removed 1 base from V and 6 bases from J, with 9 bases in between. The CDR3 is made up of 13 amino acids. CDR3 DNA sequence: TGTGCCAGCAGCTTGACTGGTAAGGATACGCAGTATTTT. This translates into CASSLTGKDTQYF.

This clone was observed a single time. The CDR3 bases are TGTGCCAGCAGTTACTCGAACCCCGCGGAGCCCCAGCATTTT. Amino acids: CASSYSNPAEPQHF. The chain joins TRBV6-2 or TRBV6-3 to TRBJ1-5; no reliable D call. This CDR3 contains 14 residues. V was shortened by 0 bases and J by 8 bases, with 11 bases between the two germline ends. Germline-derived CDR1 and CDR2 are MNHEY and SVGEGT.

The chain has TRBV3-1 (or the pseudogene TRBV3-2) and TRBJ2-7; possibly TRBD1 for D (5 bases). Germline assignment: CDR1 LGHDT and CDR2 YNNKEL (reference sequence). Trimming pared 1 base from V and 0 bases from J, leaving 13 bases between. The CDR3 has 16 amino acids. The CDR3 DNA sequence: TGTGCCAGCAGCCAAGTAGGGGATGTTAGCTCCTACGAGCAGTACTTC. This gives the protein CASSQVGDVSSYEQYF.

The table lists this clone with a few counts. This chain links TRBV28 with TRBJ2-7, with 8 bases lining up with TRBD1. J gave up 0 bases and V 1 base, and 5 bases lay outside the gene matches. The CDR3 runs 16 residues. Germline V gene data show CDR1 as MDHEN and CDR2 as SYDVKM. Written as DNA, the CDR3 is TGTGCCAGCAGTTTATCCGACAGGGGTAACTCCTACGAGCAGTACTTC. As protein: CASSLSDRGNSYEQYF.

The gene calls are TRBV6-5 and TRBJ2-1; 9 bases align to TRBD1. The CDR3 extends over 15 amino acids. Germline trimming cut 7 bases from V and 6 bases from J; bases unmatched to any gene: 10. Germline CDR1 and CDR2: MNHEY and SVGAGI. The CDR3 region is CASIPQGAAGNEQFF. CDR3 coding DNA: TGTGCCAGCATCCCACAGGGGGCAGCAGGCAATGAGCAGTTCTTC.

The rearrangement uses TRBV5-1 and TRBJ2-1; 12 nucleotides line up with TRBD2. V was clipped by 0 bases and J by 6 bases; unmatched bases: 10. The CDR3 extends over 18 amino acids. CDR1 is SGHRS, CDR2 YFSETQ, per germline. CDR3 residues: CASSLGASGGAGGNEQFF. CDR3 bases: TGCGCCAGCAGCTTGGGAGCTAGCGGGGGGGCCGGGGGCAATGAGCAGTTCTTC.

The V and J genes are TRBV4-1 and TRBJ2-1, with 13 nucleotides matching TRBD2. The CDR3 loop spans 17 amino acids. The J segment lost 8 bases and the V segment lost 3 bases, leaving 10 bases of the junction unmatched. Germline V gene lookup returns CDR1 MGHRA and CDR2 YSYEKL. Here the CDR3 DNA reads TGCGCCAGCAGCCAGCAACTCGGACTAGCGGGAGCGGATGAGCAGTTCTTC. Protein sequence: CASSQQLGLAGADEQFF.

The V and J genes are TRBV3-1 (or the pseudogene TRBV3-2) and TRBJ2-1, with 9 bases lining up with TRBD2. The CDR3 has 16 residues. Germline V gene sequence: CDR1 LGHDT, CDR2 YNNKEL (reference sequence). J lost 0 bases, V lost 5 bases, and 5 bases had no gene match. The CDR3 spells CASSSAGGFSYNEQFF. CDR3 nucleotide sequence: TGTGCCAGCAGCTCAGCGGGAGGATTCTCCTACAATGAGCAGTTCTTC.

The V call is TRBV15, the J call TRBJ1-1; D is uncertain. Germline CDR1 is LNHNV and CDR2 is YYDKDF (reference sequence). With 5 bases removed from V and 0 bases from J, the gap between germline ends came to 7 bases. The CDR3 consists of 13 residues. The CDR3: CATSDQVNTEAFF. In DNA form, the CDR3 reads TGTGCCACCAGCGATCAAGTGAACACTGAAGCTTTCTTT.

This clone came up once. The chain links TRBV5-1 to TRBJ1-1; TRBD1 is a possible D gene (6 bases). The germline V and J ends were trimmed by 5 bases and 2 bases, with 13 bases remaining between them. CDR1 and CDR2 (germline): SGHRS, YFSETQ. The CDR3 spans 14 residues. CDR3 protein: CASRGGHLNTEAFF. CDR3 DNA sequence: TGCGCCAGCAGGGGGGGACATCTTAACACTGAAGCTTTCTTT.

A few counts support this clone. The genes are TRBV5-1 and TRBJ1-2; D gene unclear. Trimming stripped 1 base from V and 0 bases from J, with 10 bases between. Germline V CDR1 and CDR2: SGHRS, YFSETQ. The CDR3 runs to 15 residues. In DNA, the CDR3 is TGCGCCAGCAGCTTGCGGGCGGATACTAACTATGGCTACACCTTC. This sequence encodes CASSLRADTNYGYTF.

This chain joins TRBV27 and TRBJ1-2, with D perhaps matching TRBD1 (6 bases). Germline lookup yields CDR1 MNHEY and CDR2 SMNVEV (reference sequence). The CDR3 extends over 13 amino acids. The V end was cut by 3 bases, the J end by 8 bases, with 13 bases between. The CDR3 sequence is CASSFPGGAGYTF. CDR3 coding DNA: TGTGCCAGCAGTTTTCCCGGGGGGGCCGGCTACACCTTC.

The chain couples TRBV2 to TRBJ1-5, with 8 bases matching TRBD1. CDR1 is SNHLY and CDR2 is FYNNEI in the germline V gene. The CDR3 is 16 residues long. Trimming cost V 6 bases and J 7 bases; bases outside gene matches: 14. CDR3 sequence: CASSGAWQGANQPQHF. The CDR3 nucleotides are TGTGCCAGCAGCGGAGCTTGGCAGGGGGCGAACCAGCCCCAGCATTTT. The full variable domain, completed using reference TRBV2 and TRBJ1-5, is EPEVTQTPSHQVTQMGQEVILRCVPISNHLYFYWYRQILGQKVEFLVSFYNNEISEKSEIFDDQFSVERPDGSNFTLKIRSTKLEDSAMYFCASSGAWQGANQPQHFGDGTRLSIL.

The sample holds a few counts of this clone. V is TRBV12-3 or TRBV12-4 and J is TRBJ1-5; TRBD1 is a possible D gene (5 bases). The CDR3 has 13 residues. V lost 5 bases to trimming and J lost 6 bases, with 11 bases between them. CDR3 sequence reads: CASSQFGGQPQHF. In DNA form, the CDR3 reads TGTGCCAGCAGTCAGTTTGGGGGTCAGCCCCAGCATTTT.